Described below is a single T cell receptor (beta chain) sequence and its context. Its specificity is not known. The data are from a study of OX40 agonist ivuxolimab in advanced cancers. In the study overall: Dose-escalation subjects each had hepatocellular carcinoma, melanoma, renal cell or head and neck cancer. Study findings and constraints: On average, CD8+ T cells showed a greater number of expanded clones than CD4+. Both CD4+ and CD8+ T cell populations in blood had undergone clonal expansion by week 6 at 0.1 to 3.0 mg/kg. Determination of antigen specificity was not performed for the expanded peripheral T cells.

Here immunoSEQ multiplex PCR was the method, and the copy in TCRdb shows in-frame clones only, minus some. The top ten clones hold 1% to 1.3% of a sample with tens of thousands of clones, roughly 80% of them seen once. The V gene lost 10 bases and the J gene lost 3 bases, with 12 bases spanning the gap. The CDR3 has 12 residues. Germline values: CDR1 MDHEN, CDR2 SYDVKM. This chain joins TRBV28 and TRBJ1-2; D ambiguous. The receptor was isolated from an adult with an advanced solid tumor such as melanoma, head and neck, liver or kidney cancer. This sample comprised CD4+ or CD8+ T cells sorted from blood, obtained in a trial of the OX40 agonist ivuxolimab. CDR3 bases: TGTGCCACCTCTCTGATAGACTATGGCTACACCTTC. Encoded protein: CATSLIDYGYTF.